One and the same sample provided the 8 T cell receptor beta chains below, sequenced in a study of blood T cell repertoires in COVID-19 (dated by TCRdb to the early 2020s). The method was the immunoSEQ multiplex PCR assay. TCRdb stores this immuneACCESS table with in-frame sequences only. Part of the clones is absent; in the studies checked, under half of the shortfall reflects unresolved V genes, and no reason is known for the rest. The sample table holds some 290,000 clones, of which 85% to 90% were seen once. Of the sample, 0.95% to 1.3% is held by the ten largest clones. Source material: peripheral blood. Source of these receptors: a middle-aged woman with COVID-19, enrolled during active disease.

This rearrangement joins TRBV6-6 to TRBJ2-7; D unresolved. This CDR3 has 11 residues. From germline, CDR1 is MNHNY and CDR2 SVGAGI (reference sequence). V was shortened by 5 bases and J by 3 bases, with 5 bases between the two germline ends. The CDR3 DNA reads TGTGCCAGCAGTAACAGCTACGAGCAGTACTTC. It codes for CASSNSYEQYF.

The chain recombines TRBV6-6 with TRBJ1-6; perhaps TRBD1 as D (5 bases). V shed 8 bases and J shed 10 bases, with 15 bases lying between them. The CDR3 consists of 13 residues. CDR1 is MNHNY, CDR2 SVGAGI, per germline (reference sequence). The CDR3 loop is CASSGEQISPLHF. Written as DNA, the CDR3 is TGTGCCAGCTCGGGGGAGCAAATCTCACCCCTCCACTTT.

V gene TRBV7-9 combines with J gene TRBJ1-1; D is possibly TRBD1 (6 bases). The CDR3 totals 15 residues. CDR1 and CDR2 (germline): SEHNR, FQNEAQ (reference sequence). With 0 bases removed from V and 1 base from J, the gap between germline ends came to 9 bases. The CDR3 DNA reads as TGTGCCAGCAGCTTAGCGTCCAGGGGGAACACTGAAGCTTTCTTT. Translating it yields CASSLASRGNTEAFF.

This chain links TRBV24-1 with TRBJ1-3; D uncertain. The CDR3 consists of 15 residues. The ends were cut back, 8 bases at V and 3 bases at J, with 16 bases in the middle. The germline gives CDR1 KGHDR, CDR2 SFDVKD. This CDR3 is CATNQTSGDGNTIYF. The DNA for the CDR3 is TGTGCCACCAATCAAACGTCAGGTGATGGAAACACCATATATTTT.

This chain connects TRBV2 to TRBJ2-6; no clear D. Trimming stripped 7 bases from V and 0 bases from J, with 4 bases between. The germline CDR1 and CDR2 sequences are SNHLY and FYNNEI. The CDR3 consists of 13 residues. This chain's CDR3 is CASTSSGANVLTF. The CDR3 DNA reads as TGTGCCAGCACATCCTCTGGGGCCAACGTCCTGACTTTC.

V gene TRBV3-1 (or the pseudogene TRBV3-2) combines with J gene TRBJ2-5; D is uncertain. There are 11 residues in the CDR3. Trimming removed 1 base from V and 7 bases from J, with 4 bases in between. Germline CDR1 LGHDT, CDR2 YNNKEL (reference sequence). The CDR3 region has the DNA TGTGCCAGCAGCCAAGGCGGGACCCAGTACTTC. This translates into CASSQGGTQYF.

The genes are TRBV6-5 and TRBJ1-2; TRBD1 might be the D (6 bases). Germline lookup yields CDR1 MNHEY and CDR2 SVGAGI. Trimming cost V 2 bases and J 7 bases, with 14 bases left between them. The CDR3 totals 14 residues. The DNA of the CDR3 is TGTGCCAGCAGTTACGGACAGCGGCTCTTTGGCTACACCTTC. Protein sequence: CASSYGQRLFGYTF.

This chain links TRBV6-2 or TRBV6-3 with TRBJ2-2; the match to TRBD1 covers 8 bases. V lost 6 bases, J lost 2 bases, and 11 bases stayed unmatched. This CDR3 has 17 residues. Germline-derived CDR1 and CDR2 are MNHEY and SVGEGT. CDR3 coding DNA: TGTGCCAGCAGCTCGGACAGGGCCCCGATAAACACCGGGGAGCTGTTTTTT. Amino acid sequence: CASSSDRAPINTGELFF.